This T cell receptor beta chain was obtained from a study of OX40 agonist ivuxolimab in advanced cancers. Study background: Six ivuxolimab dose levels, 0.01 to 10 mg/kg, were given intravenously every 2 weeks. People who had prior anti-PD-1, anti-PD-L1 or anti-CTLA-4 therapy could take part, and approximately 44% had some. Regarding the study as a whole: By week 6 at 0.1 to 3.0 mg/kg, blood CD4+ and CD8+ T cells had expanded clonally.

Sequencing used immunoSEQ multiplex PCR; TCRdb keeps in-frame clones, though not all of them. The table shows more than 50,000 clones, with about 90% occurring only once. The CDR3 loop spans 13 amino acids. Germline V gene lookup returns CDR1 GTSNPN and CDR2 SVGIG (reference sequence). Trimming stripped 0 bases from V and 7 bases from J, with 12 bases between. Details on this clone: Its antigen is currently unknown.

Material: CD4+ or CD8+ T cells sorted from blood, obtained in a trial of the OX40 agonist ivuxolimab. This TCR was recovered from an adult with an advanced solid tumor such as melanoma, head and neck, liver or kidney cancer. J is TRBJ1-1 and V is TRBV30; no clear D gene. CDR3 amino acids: CAWSVDPRVEAFF. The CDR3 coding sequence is TGTGCCTGGAGTGTCGACCCGAGGGTTGAAGCTTTCTTT.